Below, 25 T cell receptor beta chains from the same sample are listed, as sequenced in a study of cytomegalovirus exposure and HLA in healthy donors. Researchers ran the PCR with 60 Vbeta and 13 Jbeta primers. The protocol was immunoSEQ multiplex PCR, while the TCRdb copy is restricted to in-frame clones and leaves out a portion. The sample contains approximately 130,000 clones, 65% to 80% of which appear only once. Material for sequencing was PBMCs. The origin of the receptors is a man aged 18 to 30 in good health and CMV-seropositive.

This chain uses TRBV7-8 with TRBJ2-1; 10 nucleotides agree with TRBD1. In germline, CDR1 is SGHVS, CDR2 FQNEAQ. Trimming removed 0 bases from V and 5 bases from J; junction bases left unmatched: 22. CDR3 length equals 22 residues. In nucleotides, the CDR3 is TGTGCCAGCAGCTTAGCTTTCATCACTCGCCCTACTCGACAGGGGGCAAACAATGAGCAGTTCTTC. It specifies CASSLAFITRPTRQGANNEQFF.

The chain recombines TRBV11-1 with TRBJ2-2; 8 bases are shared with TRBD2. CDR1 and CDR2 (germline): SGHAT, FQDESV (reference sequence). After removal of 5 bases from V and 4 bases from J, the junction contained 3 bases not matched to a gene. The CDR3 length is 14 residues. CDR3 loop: CASSTGGVTGELFF. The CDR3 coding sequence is TGTGCCAGCAGCACCGGGGGGGTCACCGGGGAGCTGTTTTTT. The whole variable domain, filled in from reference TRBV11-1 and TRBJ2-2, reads EAEVAQSPRYKITEKSQAVAFWCDPISGHATLYWYRQILGQGPELLVQFQDESVVDDSQLPKDRFSAERLKGVDSTLKIQPAELGDSAMYLCASSTGGVTGELFFGEGSRLTVL.

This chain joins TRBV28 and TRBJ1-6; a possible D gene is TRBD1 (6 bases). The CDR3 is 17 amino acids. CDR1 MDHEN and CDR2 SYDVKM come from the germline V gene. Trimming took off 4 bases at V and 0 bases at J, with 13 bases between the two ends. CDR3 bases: TGTGCCAGCAGTTGGGCACAGGGAAGCTCCTATAATTCACCCCTCCACTTT. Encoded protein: CASSWAQGSSYNSPLHF. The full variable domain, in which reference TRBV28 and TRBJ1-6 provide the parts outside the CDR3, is DVKVTQSSRYLVKRTGEKVFLECVQDMDHENMFWYRQDPGLGLRLIYFSYDVKMKEKGDIPEGYSVSREKKERFSLILESASTNQTSMYLCASSWAQGSSYNSPLHFGNGTRLTVT.

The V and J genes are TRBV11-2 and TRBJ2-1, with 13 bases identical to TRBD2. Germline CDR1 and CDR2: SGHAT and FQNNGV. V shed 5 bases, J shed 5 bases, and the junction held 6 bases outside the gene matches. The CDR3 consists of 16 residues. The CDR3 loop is CASSITSGGVHNEQFF. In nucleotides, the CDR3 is TGTGCCAGCAGCATCACTAGCGGGGGGGTTCACAATGAGCAGTTCTTC. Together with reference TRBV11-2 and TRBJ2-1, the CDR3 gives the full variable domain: EAGVAQSPRYKIIEKRQSVAFWCNPISGHATLYWYQQILGQGPKLLIQFQNNGVVDDSQLPKDRFSAERLKGVDSTLKIQPAKLEDSAVYLCASSITSGGVHNEQFFGPGTRLTVL.

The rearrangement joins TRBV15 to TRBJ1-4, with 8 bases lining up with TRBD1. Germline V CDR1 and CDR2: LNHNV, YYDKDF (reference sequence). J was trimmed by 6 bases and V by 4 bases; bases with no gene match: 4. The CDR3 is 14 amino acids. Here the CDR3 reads CATSKGQDYEKLFF. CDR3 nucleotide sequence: TGTGCCACCAGCAAGGGACAGGATTATGAAAAACTGTTTTTT.

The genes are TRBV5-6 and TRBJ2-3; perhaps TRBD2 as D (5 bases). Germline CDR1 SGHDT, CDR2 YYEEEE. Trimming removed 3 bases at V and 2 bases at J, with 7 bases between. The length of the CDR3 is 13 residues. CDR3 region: CASSSTITDTQYF. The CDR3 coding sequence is TGTGCCAGCAGCTCGACTATCACAGATACGCAGTATTTT.

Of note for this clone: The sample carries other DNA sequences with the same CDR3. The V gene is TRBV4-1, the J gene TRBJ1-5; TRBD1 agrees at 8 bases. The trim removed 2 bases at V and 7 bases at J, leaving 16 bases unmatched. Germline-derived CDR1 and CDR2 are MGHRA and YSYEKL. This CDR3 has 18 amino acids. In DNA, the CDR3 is TGCGCCAGCAGCCAAACCGCTTTTCGAGACAGGGGAGGGCAGCCCCAGCATTTT. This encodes CASSQTAFRDRGGQPQHF.

The CDR3 reads CATRVGETQYF. The DNA for the CDR3 is TGTGCCACCAGGGTCGGAGAGACCCAGTACTTC. V is TRBV15 and J is TRBJ2-5; D unresolved. The ends were cut back, 6 bases at V and 4 bases at J, with 6 bases in the middle. Looked up from germline, CDR1 is LNHNV and CDR2 is YYDKDF (reference sequence). The CDR3 covers 11 residues.

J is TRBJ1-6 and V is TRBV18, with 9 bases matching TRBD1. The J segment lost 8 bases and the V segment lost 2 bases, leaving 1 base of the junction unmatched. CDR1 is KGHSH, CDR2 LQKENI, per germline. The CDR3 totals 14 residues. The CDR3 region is CASSPTGGDSPLHF. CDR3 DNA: TGTGCCAGCTCACCAACAGGGGGCGATTCACCCCTCCACTTT.

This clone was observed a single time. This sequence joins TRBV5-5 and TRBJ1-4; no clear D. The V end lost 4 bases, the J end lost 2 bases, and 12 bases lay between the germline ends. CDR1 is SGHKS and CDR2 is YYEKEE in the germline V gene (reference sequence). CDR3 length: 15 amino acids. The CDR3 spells CASSPQVKTNEKLFF. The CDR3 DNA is TGTGCCAGCAGCCCCCAGGTGAAGACTAATGAAAAACTGTTTTTT.

Here the CDR3 DNA reads TGTGCCAGCAGCTCGTTGACAGGGACGAACACTGAAGCTTTCTTT. This codes for CASSSLTGTNTEAFF. The rearrangement joins TRBV5-4 to TRBJ1-1; 7 bases are a match to TRBD1. The junction had 6 bases not matched to a gene; V was cut back by 3 bases and J by 1 base. The CDR3 sequence is 15 residues long. Germline CDR1 SGHNT, CDR2 YYREEE (reference sequence).

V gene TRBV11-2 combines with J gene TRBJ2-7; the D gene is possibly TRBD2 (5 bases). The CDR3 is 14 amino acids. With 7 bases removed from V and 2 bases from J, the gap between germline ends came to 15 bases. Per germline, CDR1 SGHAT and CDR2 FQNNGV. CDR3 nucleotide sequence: TGTGCCAGCACCCTTGGACCCGGGGCCTACGAGCAGTACTTC. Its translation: CASTLGPGAYEQYF.

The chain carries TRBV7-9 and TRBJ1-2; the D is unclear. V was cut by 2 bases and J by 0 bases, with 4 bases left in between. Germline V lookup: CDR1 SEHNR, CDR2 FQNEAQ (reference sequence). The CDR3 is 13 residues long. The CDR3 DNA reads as TGTGCCAGCAGCTTAACTTCTAACTATGGCTACACCTTC. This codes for CASSLTSNYGYTF. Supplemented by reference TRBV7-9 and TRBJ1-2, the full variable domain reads DTGVSQNPRHKITKRGQNVTFRCDPISEHNRLYWYRQTLGQGPEFLTYFQNEAQLEKSRLLSDRFSAERPKGSFSTLEIQRTEQGDSAMYLCASSLTSNYGYTFGSGTRLTVV.

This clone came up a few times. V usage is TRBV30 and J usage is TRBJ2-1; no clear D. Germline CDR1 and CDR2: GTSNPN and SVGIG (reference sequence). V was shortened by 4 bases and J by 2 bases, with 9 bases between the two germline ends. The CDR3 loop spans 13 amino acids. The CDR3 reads CAWIGVTYNEQFF. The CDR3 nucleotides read TGTGCCTGGATAGGAGTAACCTACAATGAGCAGTTCTTC.

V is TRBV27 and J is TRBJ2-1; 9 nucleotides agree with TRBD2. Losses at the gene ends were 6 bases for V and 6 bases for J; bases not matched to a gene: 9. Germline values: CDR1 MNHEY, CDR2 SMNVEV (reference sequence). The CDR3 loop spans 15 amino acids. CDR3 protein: CASSLASGKVNEQFF. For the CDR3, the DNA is TGTGCCAGCAGCCTTGCTAGCGGGAAAGTCAATGAGCAGTTCTTC.

CDR3 loop: CASSPASGGTRRETQYF. In nucleotides, the CDR3 is TGTGCCAGTAGTCCGGCTAGCGGGGGGACCAGAAGGGAGACCCAGTACTTC. This chain joins TRBV19 and TRBJ2-5; 11 bases map to TRBD2. The germline CDR1 and CDR2 sequences are LNHDA and SQIVND (reference sequence). This CDR3 is 17 amino acids long. V was pared by 5 bases and J by 5 bases, with 13 bases of the junction left unmatched.

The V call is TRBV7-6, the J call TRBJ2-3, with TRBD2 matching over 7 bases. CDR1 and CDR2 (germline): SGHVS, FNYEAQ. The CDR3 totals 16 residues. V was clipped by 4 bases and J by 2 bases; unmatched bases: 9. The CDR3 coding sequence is TGTGCCAGCAGCTCCGCGGGGGACTACCCCACAGATACGCAGTATTTT. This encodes CASSSAGDYPTDTQYF. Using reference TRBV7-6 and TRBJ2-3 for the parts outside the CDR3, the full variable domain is GAGVSQSPRYKVTKRGQDVALRCDPISGHVSLYWYRQALGQGPEFLTYFNYEAQQDKSGLPNDRFSAERPEGSISTLTIQRTEQRDSAMYRCASSSAGDYPTDTQYFGPGTRLTVL.

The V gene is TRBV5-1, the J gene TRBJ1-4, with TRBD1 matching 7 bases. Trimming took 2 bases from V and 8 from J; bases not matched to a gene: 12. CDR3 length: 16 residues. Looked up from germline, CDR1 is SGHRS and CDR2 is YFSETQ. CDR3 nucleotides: TGCGCCAGCAGCTTTCCCCCAGGGGGGTCGGAAGAAAAACTGTTTTTT. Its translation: CASSFPPGGSEEKLFF.

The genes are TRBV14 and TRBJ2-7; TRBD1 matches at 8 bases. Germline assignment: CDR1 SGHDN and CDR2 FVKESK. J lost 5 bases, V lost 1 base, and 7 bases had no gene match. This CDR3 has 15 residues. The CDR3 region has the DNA TGTGCCAGCAGCCAAGTACCACAGGGGGTTCACGAGCAGTACTTC. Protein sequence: CASSQVPQGVHEQYF.

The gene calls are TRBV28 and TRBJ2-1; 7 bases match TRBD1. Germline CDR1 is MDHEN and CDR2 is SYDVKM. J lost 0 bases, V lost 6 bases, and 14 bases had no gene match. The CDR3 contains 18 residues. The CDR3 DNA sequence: TGTGCCAGCAGGACTTGGACTGGACAGGCGATCTCCTACAATGAGCAGTTCTTC. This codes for CASRTWTGQAISYNEQFF. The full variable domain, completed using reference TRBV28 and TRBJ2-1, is DVKVTQSSRYLVKRTGEKVFLECVQDMDHENMFWYRQDPGLGLRLIYFSYDVKMKEKGDIPEGYSVSREKKERFSLILESASTNQTSMYLCASRTWTGQAISYNEQFFGPGTRLTVL.

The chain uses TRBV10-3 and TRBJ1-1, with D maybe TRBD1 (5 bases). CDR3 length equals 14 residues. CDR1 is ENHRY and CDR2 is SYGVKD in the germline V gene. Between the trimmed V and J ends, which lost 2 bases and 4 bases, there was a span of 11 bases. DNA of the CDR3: TGTGCCATCAGTGAGACGTCAGGGTTCACTGAAGCTTTCTTT. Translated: CAISETSGFTEAFF.

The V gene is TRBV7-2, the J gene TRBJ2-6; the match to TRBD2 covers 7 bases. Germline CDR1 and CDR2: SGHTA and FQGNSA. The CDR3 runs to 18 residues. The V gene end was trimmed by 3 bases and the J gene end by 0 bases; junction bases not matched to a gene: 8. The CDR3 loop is CASSLRGTLSSGANVLTF. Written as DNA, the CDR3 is TGTGCCAGCAGCTTGCGGGGGACGTTGAGCTCTGGGGCCAACGTCCTGACTTTC.

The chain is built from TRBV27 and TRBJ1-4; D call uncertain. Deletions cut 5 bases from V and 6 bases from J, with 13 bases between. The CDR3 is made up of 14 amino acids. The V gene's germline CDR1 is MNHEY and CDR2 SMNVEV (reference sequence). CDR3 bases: TGTGCCAGCAGTCTCCGGGTGAGGGATGAAAAACTGTTTTTT. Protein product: CASSLRVRDEKLFF.

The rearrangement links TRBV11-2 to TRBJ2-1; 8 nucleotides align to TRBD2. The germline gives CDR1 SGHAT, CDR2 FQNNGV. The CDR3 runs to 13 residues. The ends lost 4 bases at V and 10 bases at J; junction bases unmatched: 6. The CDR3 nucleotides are TGTGCCAGCAGCTCCCACGGGGGGGAAGAGCAGTTCTTC. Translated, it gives CASSSHGGEEQFF.

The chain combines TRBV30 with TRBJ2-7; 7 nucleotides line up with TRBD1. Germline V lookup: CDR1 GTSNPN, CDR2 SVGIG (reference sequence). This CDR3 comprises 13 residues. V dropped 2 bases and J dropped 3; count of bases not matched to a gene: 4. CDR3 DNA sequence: TGTGCCTGGAGTACAGGGGCAATCTACGAGCAGTACTTC. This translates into CAWSTGAIYEQYF.